A selection of T cell receptor beta chains follows, all from one sample in a study of blood T cell repertoires in COVID-19. Assay: immunoSEQ multiplex PCR; the TCRdb copy retains only in-frame clones and omits some. The sample lists around 110,000 clones; about 89% were seen once. What was sequenced was peripheral blood. Receptors were obtained from a woman in her thirties with acute or convalescent COVID-19. The CDR3 runs from the conserved cysteine through the conserved F or W. Fields, in order: J gene, D gene, V gene, clone size, CDR3 DNA, CDR3 protein. A D gene is named only where the DNA matches it firmly. Clone size, where shown, is once, few, many, or a class for clones that have expanded.

J: TRBJ2-7; D: TRBD2; V: TRBV5-4; size: .; DNA: TGTGCCAGCAGCGTAGGGACTAGCGGGCCCTACGAGCAGTACTTC; CDR3: CASSVGTSGPYEQYF
J: TRBJ1-2; D: TRBD1; V: TRBV7-8; size: .; DNA: TGTGCCAGCAGCGGACGGACAGGGGGTGATGGCTACACCTTC; CDR3: CASSGRTGGDGYTF
J: TRBJ1-1; D: .; V: TRBV11-2; size: once; DNA: TGTGCCAGCAGCTTAGAAATGGTCGCCAGGAACACTGAAGCTTTCTTT; CDR3: CASSLEMVARNTEAFF
J: TRBJ1-6; D: .; V: TRBV4-1; size: once; DNA: TGCGCCAGCAGCCAAGGTCCAGGACAGTCTAGGGGATCACCCCTCCACTTT; CDR3: CASSQGPGQSRGSPLHF
J: TRBJ1-1; D: .; V: TRBV11-3; size: .; DNA: TGTGCCAGCAGCGCACAACAGGGTCTAGGCACTGAAGCTTTCTTT; CDR3: CASSAQQGLGTEAFF
J: TRBJ1-5; D: TRBD1; V: TRBV15; size: once; DNA: TGTGCCACCCGACAGGGAAATCAGCCCCAGCATTTT; CDR3: CATRQGNQPQHF
J: TRBJ1-1; D: .; V: TRBV5-4; size: .; DNA: TGTGCCAGCAGCTTGTCGGTCGGACATCAGAACACTGAAGCTTTCTTT; CDR3: CASSLSVGHQNTEAFF
J: TRBJ2-7; D: .; V: TRBV6-2/TRBV6-3; size: few; DNA: TGTGCCAGCAGTTATCGGGACACCTACGAGCAGTACTTC; CDR3: CASSYRDTYEQYF
J: TRBJ1-2; D: .; V: TRBV5-1; size: .; DNA: TGCGCCAGCAGCGATTCAGGGGTGGTCTATGGCTACACCTTC; CDR3: CASSDSGVVYGYTF
J: TRBJ1-2; D: .; V: TRBV2; size: .; DNA: TGTGCCAGCAGTGAATTCGTCAGCCAAACAGGGCACGGCTACACCTTC; CDR3: CASSEFVSQTGHGYTF
J: TRBJ1-1; D: TRBD1; V: TRBV29-1; size: .; DNA: TGCAGCGTTTGTGGGACAGAACCAAGTAACACTGAAGCTTTCTTT; CDR3: CSVCGTEPSNTEAFF
J: TRBJ2-4; D: .; V: TRBV28; size: .; DNA: TGTGCCAGCAGTTTGGTCCAGAGGGACATTCAGTACTTC; CDR3: CASSLVQRDIQYF
J: TRBJ1-4; D: TRBD1; V: TRBV7-8; size: .; DNA: TGTGCCAGCAGCTTAGATGGGACAGGGGTTTTTGAAAAACTGTTTTTT; CDR3: CASSLDGTGVFEKLFF
J: TRBJ1-2; D: .; V: TRBV30; size: .; DNA: TGTGCCTGGAGTGTTATTAACCGTGGGGGGAACTATGGCTACACCTTC; CDR3: CAWSVINRGGNYGYTF
J: TRBJ2-1; D: .; V: TRBV19; size: many; DNA: TGTGCCAGTAGGGCCCAGGGCAATGAGCAGTTCTTC; CDR3: CASRAQGNEQFF
J: TRBJ1-2; D: .; V: TRBV7-2; size: .; DNA: TGTGCCAAACAGGGTTACTATGGCTACACCTTC; CDR3: CAKQGYYGYTF
J: TRBJ2-3; D: .; V: TRBV5-1; size: .; DNA: TGCGCCAGCAGCCTCGGCGGGGAGTCTGCCACAGATACGCAGTATTTT; CDR3: CASSLGGESATDTQYF
J: TRBJ1-5; D: TRBD1; V: TRBV3-1/TRBV3-2; size: .; DNA: TGTGCCAGCAGCCCAAACAGGGGGCGCGATCAGCCCCAGCATTTT; CDR3: CASSPNRGRDQPQHF
J: TRBJ1-1; D: .; V: TRBV3-1/TRBV3-2; size: .; DNA: TGTGCCAGCGGCAGCGAGGTCACTGAAGCTTTCTTT; CDR3: CASGSEVTEAFF